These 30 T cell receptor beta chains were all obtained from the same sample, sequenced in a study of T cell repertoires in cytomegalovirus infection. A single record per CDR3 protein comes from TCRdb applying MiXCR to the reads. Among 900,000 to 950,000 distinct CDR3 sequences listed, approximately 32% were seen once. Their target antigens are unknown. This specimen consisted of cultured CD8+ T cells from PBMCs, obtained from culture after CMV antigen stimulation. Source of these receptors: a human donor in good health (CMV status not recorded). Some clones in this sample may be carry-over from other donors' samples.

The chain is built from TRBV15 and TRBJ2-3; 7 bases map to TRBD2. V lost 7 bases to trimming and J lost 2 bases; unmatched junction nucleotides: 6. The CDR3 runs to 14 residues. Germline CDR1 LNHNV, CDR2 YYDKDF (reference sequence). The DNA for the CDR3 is TGTGCCACCAAGGGCGGGGGTGACACAGATACGCAGTATTTT. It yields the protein CATKGGGDTDTQYF.

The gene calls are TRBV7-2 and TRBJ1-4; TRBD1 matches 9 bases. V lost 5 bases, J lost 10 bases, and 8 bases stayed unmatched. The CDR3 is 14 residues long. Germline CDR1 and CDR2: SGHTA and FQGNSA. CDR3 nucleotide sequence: TGTGCCAGCAGCCCGACAGGGGGTTTGGTAAAACTGTTTTTT. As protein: CASSPTGGLVKLFF.

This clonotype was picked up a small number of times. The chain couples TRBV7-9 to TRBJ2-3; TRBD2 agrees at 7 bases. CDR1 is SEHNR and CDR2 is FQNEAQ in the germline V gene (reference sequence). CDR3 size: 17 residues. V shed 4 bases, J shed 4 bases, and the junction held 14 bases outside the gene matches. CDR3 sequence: CASSSSDRGVFSDTQYF. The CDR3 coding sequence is TGTGCCAGCAGCTCCTCGGACCGGGGGGTTTTTTCAGATACGCAGTATTTT.

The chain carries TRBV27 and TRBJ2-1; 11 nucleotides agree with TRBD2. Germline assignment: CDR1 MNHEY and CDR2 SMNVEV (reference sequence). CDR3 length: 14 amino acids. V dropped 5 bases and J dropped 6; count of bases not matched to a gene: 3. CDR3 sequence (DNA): TGTGCCAGCAGTACTAGCGGGGGTTTCAATGAGCAGTTCTTC. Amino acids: CASSTSGGFNEQFF.

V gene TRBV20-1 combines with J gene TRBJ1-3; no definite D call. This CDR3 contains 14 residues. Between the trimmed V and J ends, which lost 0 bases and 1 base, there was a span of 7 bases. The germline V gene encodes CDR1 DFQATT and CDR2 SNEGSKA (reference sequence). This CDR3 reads CSARDPGSGNTIYF. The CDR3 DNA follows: TGCAGTGCTAGAGATCCGGGGTCTGGAAACACCATATATTTT.

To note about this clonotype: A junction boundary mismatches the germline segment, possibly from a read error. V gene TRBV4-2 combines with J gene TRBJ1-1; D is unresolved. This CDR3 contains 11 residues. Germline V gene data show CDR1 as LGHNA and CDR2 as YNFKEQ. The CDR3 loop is CANSQGAEAFF. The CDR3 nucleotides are TGTGCCAACAGCCAAGGTGCTGAAGCTTTCTTT.

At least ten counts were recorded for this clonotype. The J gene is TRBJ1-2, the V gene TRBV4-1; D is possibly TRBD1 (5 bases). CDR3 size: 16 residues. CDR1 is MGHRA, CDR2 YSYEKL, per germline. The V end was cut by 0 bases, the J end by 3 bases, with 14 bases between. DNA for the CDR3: TGCGCCAGCAGCCAAGAGAAGGCAGGGCGGGACTATGGCTACACCTTC. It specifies CASSQEKAGRDYGYTF.

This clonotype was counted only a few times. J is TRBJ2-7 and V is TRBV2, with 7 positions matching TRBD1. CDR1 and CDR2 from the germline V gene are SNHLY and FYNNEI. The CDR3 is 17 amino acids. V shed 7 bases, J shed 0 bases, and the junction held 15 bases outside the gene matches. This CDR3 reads CASTREPGQMSSYEQYF. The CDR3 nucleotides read TGTGCCAGCACTCGAGAGCCGGGACAGATGAGCTCCTACGAGCAGTACTTC.

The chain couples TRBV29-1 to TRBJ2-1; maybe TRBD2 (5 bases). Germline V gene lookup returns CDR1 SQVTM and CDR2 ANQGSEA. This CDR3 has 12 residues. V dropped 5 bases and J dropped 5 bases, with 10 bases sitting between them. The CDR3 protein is CSVFRGHNEQFF. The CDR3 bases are TGCAGCGTTTTTCGGGGTCACAATGAGCAGTTCTTC.

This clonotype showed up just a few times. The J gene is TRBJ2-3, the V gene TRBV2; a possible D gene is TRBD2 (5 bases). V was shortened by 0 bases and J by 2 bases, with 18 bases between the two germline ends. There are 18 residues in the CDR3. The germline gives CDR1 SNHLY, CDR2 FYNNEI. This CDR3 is CASSEARGWAEATDTQYF. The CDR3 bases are TGTGCCAGCAGTGAAGCGCGCGGGTGGGCCGAAGCCACAGATACGCAGTATTTT. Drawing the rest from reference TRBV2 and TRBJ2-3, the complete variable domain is EPEVTQTPSHQVTQMGQEVILRCVPISNHLYFYWYRQILGQKVEFLVSFYNNEISEKSEIFDDQFSVERPDGSNFTLKIRSTKLEDSAMYFCASSEARGWAEATDTQYFGPGTRLTVL.

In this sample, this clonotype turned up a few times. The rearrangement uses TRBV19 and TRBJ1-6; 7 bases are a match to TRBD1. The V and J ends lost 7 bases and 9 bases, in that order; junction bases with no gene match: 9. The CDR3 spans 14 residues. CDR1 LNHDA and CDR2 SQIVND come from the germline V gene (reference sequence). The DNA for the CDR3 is TGTGCCAGTACTTGGACAGGAGGGTCTTCACCCCTCCACTTT. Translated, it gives CASTWTGGSSPLHF. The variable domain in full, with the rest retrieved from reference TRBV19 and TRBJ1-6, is DGGITQSPKYLFRKEGQNVTLSCEQNLNHDAMYWYRQDPGQGLRLIYYSQIVNDFQKGDIAEGYSVSREKKESFPLTVTSAQKNPTAFYLCASTWTGGSSPLHFGNGTRLTVT.

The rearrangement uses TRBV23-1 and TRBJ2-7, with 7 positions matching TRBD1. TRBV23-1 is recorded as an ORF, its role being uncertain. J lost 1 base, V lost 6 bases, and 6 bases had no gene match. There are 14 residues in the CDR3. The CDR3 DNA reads TGCGCCAGCAGCGGAGACAGGGAATCCTACGAGCAGTACGTC. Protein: CASSGDRESYEQYV.

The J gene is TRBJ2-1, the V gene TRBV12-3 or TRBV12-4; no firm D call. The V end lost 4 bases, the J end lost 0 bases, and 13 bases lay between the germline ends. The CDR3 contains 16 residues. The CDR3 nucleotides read TGTGCCAGCAGTTCGACGTCCCCGAGCTCCTACAATGAGCAGTTCTTC. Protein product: CASSSTSPSSYNEQFF.

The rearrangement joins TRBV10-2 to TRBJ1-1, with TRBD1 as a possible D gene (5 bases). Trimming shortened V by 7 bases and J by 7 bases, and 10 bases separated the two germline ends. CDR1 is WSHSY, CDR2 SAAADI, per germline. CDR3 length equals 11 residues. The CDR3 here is CASTDSLEAFF. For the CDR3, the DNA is TGCGCCAGCACTGACAGCCTTGAAGCTTTCTTT.

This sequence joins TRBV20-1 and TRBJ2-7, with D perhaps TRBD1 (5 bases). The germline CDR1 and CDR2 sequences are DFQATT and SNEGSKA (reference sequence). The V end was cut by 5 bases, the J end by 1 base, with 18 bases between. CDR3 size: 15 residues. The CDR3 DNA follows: TGCAGTGCTGCCTTAGGGGCCAGCCTATCCTACGAGCAGTACGTC. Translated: CSAALGASLSYEQYV.

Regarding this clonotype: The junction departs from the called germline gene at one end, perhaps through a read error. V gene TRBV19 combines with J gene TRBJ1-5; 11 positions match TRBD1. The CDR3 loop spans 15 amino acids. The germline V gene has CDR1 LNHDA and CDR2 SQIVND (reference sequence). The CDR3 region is CVSTWTGGTNQPQHF. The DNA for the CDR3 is TGTGTCAGTACATGGACAGGGGGCACGAATCAGCCCCAGCATTTT.

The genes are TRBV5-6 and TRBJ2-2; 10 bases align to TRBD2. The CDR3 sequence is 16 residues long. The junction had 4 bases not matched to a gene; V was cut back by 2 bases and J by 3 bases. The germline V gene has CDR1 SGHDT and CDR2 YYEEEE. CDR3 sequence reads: CASSFTSGVHTGELFF. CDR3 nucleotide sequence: TGTGCCAGCAGCTTTACTAGCGGGGTCCACACCGGGGAGCTGTTTTTT.

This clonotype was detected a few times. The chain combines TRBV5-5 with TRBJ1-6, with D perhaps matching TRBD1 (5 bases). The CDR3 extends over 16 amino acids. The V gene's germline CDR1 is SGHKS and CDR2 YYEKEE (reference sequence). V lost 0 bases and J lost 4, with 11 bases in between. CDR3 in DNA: TGTGCCAGCAGCTTGGGGGGCAGTACTTATAATTCACCCCTCCACTTT. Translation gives CASSLGGSTYNSPLHF.

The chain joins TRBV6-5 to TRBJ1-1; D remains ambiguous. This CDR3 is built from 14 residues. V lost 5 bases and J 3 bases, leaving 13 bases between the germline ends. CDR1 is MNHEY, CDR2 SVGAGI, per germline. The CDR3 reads CASSPGQMYTEAFF. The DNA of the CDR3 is TGTGCCAGCAGTCCAGGCCAAATGTACACTGAAGCTTTCTTT.

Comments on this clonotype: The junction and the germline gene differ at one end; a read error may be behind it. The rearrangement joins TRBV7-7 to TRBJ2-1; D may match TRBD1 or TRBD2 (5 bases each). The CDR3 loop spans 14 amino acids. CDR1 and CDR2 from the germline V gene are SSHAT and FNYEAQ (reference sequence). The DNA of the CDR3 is TGTGCTAGCAGCCCGCCGGGGCGGCACAATGAGCAGTTCTTC. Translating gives CASSPPGRHNEQFF.

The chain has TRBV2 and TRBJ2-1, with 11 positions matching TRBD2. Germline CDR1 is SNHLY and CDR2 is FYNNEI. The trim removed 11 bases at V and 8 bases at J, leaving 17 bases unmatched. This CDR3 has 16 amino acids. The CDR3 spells CAGSGGAVFPGDEQFF. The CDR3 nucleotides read TGTGCCGGTAGCGGGGGGGCCGTATTTCCTGGCGATGAGCAGTTCTTC.

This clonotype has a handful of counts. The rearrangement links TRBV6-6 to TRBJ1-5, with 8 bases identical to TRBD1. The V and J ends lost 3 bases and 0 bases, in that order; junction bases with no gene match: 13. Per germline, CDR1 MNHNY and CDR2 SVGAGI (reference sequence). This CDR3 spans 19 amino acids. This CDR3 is CASSYGPGGIGYSNQPQHF. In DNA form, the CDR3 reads TGTGCCAGCAGTTATGGGCCAGGGGGCATCGGATATAGCAATCAGCCCCAGCATTTT.

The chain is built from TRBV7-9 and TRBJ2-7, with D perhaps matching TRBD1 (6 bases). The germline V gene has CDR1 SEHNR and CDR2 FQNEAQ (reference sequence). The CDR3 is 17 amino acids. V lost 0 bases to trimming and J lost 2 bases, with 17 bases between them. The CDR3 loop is CASSLALRQVETYEQYF. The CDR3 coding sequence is TGTGCCAGCAGCTTAGCTCTTAGACAGGTCGAGACCTACGAGCAGTACTTC. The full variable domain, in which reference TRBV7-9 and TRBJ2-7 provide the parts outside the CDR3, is DTGVSQNPRHKITKRGQNVTFRCDPISEHNRLYWYRQTLGQGPEFLTYFQNEAQLEKSRLLSDRFSAERPKGSFSTLEIQRTEQGDSAMYLCASSLALRQVETYEQYFGPGTRLTVT.

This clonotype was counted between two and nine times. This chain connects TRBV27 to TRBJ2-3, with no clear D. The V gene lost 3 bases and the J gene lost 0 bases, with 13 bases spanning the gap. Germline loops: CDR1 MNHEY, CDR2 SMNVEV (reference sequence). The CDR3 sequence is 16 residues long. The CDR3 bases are TGTGCCAGCAGTTTCCAGATTCAAACTAGCACAGATACGCAGTATTTT. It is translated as CASSFQIQTSTDTQYF.

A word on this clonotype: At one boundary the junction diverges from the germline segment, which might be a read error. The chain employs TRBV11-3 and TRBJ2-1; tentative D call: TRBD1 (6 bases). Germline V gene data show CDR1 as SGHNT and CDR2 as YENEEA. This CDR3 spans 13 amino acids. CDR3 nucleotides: TGTGTCAGCAGCTCGGACAGATACAATGAGCAGTTCTTC. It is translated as CVSSSDRYNEQFF.

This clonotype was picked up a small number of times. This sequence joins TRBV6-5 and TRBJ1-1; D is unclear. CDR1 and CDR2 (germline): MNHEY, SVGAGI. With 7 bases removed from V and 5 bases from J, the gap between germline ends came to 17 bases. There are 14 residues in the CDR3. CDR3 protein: CASKTLGLKTEAFF. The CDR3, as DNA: TGTGCCAGCAAGACCCTAGGTCTAAAGACTGAAGCTTTCTTT.

The CDR3 loop is CASMGRGGRETQYF. DNA for the CDR3: TGTGCCAGCATGGGCCGGGGGGGCAGGGAGACCCAGTACTTC. The chain combines TRBV7-8 with TRBJ2-5; 8 bases line up with TRBD2. Losses at the gene ends were 7 bases for V and 5 bases for J; bases not matched to a gene: 9. Germline values: CDR1 SGHVS, CDR2 FQNEAQ. This CDR3 comprises 14 residues.

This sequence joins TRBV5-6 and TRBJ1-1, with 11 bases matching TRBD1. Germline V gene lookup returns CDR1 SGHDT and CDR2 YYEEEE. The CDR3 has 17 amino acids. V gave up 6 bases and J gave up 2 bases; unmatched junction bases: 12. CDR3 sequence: CASTPDRGHLSNTEAFF. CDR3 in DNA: TGTGCCAGCACCCCGGACAGGGGGCATCTTAGTAACACTGAAGCTTTCTTT.

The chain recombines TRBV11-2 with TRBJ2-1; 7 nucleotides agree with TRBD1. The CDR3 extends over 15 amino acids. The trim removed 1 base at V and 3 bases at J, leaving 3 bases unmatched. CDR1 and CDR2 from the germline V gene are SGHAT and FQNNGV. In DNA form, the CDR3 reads TGTGCCAGCAGCTTAGTGTGGGACAGCTACAATGAGCAGTTCTTC. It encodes CASSLVWDSYNEQFF.

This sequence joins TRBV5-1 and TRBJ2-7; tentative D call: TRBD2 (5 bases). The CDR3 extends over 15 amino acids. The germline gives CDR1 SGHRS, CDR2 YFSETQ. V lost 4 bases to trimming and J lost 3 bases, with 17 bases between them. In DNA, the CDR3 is TGCGCCAGCAGCCTCTCCCCGGGGTCACACTACGAGCAGTACGTC. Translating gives CASSLSPGSHYEQYV.